The present T cell receptor (beta chain) was sequenced within a study of identical twins. TCRdb re-called the 5' RACE reads with MiXCR, one entry per CDR3 protein. The table has 280,000 or so distinct CDR3 sequences, approximately 8.5% seen once; the top ten hold approximately 2%. Concerning this clonotype itself: Its antigen remains unknown. This CDR3 fails to terminate in the conserved phenylalanine or tryptophan, so it likely reflects a read error.

V lost 6 bases, J lost 1 base, and 19 bases stayed unmatched. Per the germline V gene, CDR1 is DFQATT and CDR2 is SNEGSKA (reference sequence). CDR3 length equals 19 residues. Whole-study results and caveats: An excess of low generation probability was shown by twin-shared out-of-frame alpha sequences.

These data also formed part of another study, on yellow fever vaccine responses in identical twins.

Sequencing used memory (CD45RO+) T cells sorted from blood. The clonotype comes from a woman aged 18-30 years in good health. This chain joins TRBV20-1 and TRBJ2-5; TRBD2 agrees at 11 bases. CDR3 loop: CSAKGLAGTLDSPQETQYS. CDR3 sequence (DNA): TGCAGTGCCAAAGGACTAGCGGGCACACTAGATTCTCCCCAAGAGACCCAGTACTCC.